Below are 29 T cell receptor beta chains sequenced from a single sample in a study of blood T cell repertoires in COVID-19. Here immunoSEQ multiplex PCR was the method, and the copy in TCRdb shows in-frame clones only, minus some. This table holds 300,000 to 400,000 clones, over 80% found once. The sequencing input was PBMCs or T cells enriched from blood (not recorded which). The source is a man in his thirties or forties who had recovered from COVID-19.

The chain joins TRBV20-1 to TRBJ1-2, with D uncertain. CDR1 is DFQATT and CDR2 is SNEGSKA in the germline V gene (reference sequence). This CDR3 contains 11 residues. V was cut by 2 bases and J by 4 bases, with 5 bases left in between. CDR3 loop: CSARIAYGYTF. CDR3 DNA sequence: TGCAGTGCTAGAATAGCCTATGGCTACACCTTC.

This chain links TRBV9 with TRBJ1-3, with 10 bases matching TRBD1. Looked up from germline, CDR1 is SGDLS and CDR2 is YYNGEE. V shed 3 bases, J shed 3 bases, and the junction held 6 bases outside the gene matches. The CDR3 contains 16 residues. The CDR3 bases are TGTGCCAGCAGCGAGACAGGGGGCCTTAGTGGAAACACCATATATTTT. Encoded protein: CASSETGGLSGNTIYF.

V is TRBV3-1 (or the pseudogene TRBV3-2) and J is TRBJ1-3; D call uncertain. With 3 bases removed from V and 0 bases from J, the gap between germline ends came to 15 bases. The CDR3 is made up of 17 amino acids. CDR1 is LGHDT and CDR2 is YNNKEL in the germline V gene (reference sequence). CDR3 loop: CASSHLGALSSGNTIYF. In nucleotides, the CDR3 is TGTGCCAGCAGCCATCTAGGAGCGCTGAGCTCTGGAAACACCATATATTTT.

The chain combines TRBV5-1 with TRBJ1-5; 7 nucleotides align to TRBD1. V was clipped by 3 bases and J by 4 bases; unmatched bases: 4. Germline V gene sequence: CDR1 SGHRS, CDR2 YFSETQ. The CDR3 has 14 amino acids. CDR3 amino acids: CASSWDSGNQPQHF. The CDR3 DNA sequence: TGCGCCAGCAGCTGGGACAGCGGTAATCAGCCCCAGCATTTT.

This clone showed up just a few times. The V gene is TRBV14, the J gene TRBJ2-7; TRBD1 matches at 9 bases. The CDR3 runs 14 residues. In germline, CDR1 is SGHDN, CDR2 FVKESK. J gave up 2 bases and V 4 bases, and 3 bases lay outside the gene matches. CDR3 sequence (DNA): TGTGCCAGCAGCCTCGGACAGGGGACCTACGAGCAGTACTTC. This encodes CASSLGQGTYEQYF.

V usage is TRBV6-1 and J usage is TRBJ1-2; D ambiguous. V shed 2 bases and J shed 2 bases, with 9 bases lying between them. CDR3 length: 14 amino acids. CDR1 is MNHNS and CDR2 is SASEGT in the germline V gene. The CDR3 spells CASSEYRENYGYTF. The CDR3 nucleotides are TGTGCCAGCAGTGAATACCGGGAGAACTATGGCTACACCTTC.

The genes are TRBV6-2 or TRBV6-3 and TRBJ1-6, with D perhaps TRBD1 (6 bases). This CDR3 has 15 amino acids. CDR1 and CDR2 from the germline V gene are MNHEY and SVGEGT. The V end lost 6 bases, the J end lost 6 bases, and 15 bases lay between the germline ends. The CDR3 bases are TGTGCCAGCAGCTCTTCCTCCAGGGGTAATTCACCCCTCCACTTT. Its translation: CASSSSSRGNSPLHF.

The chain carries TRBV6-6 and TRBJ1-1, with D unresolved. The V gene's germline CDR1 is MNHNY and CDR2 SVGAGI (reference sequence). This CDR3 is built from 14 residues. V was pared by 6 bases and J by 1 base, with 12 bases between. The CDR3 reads CASRETATNTEAFF. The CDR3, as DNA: TGTGCCAGCAGGGAGACCGCAACGAACACTGAAGCTTTCTTT.

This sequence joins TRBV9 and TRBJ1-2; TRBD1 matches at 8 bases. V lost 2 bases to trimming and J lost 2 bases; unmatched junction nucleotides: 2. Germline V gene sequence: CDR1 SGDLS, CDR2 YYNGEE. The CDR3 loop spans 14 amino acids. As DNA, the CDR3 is TGTGCCAGCAGCGTTTGGACAGGGAACTATGGCTACACCTTC. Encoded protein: CASSVWTGNYGYTF.

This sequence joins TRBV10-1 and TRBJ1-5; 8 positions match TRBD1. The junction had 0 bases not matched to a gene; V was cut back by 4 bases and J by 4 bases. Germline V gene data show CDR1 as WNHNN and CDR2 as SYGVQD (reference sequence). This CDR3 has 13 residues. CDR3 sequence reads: CASSGQGNQPQHF. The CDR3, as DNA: TGCGCCAGCAGTGGACAGGGGAATCAGCCCCAGCATTTT.

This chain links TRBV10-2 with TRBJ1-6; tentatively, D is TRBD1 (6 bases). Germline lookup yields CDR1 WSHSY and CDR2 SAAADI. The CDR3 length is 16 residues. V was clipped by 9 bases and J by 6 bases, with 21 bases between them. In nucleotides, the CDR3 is TGCGCCAGTCGCTCAGGGACATCGCGACTTAATTCACCCCTCCACTTT. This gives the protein CASRSGTSRLNSPLHF.

The CDR3 nucleotides are TGTGCCAGCAGCTACAGGACAGCCCCCCTGGCCCTCCACTTT. This sequence encodes CASSYRTAPLALHF. The chain recombines TRBV7-9 with TRBJ1-6; TRBD1 is a possible D gene (6 bases). CDR1 and CDR2 from the germline V gene are SEHNR and FQNEAQ (reference sequence). This CDR3 contains 14 residues. V was pared by 4 bases and J by 14 bases, with 18 bases between.

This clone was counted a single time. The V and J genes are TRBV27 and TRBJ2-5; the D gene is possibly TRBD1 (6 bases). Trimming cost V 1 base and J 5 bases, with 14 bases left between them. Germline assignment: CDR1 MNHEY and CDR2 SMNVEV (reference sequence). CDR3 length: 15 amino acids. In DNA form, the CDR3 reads TGTGCCAGCAGTTTATATCAGGGGTCAGGGGAGACCCAGTACTTC. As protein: CASSLYQGSGETQYF.

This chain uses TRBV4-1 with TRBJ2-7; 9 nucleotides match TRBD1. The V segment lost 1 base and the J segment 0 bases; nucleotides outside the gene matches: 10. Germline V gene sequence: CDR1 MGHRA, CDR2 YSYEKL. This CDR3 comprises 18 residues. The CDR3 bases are TGCGCCAGCAGCCAAGCCTCAGGGACAGGGCGTAGCTCCTACGAGCAGTACTTC. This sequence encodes CASSQASGTGRSSYEQYF.

CDR3 coding DNA: TGTGCCAGTAGGCGATCGGACAGATCGGGGGAAAAACTGTTTTTT. Encoded protein: CASRRSDRSGEKLFF. This chain links TRBV19 with TRBJ1-4, with D possibly matching TRBD1 (6 bases). The CDR3 has 15 amino acids. Per the germline V gene, CDR1 is LNHDA and CDR2 is SQIVND (reference sequence). Trimming stripped 6 bases from V and 8 bases from J, with 19 bases between.

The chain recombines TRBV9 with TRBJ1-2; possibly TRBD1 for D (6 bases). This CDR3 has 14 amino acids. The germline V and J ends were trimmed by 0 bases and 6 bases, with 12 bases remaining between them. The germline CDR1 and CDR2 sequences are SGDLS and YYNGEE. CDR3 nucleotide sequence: TGTGCCAGCAGCGTAGACAGGGCCGACGATGGCTACACCTTC. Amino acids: CASSVDRADDGYTF.

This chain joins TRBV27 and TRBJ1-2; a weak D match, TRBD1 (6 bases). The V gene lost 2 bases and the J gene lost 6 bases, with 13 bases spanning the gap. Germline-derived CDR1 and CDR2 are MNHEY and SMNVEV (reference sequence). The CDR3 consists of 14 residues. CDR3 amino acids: CASSLGGAMDGYTF. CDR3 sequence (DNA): TGTGCCAGCAGTTTAGGGGGGGCCATGGATGGCTACACCTTC.

The CDR3 coding sequence is TGTGCCAGCAGCTTAGGGGGACTACAACGCAATGAGCAGTTCTTC. It yields the protein CASSLGGLQRNEQFF. The rearrangement links TRBV11-3 to TRBJ2-1; 7 bases are a match to TRBD2. The CDR3 is made up of 15 amino acids. The ends lost 1 base at V and 6 bases at J; junction bases unmatched: 6. From germline, CDR1 is SGHNT and CDR2 YENEEA.

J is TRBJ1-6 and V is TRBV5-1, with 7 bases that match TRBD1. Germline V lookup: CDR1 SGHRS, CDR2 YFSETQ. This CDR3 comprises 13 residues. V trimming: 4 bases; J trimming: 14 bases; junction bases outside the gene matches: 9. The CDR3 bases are TGCGCCAGCAGCCTTCGACAGGGAGATTCCCTCCACTTT. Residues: CASSLRQGDSLHF. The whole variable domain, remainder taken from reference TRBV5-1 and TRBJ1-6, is KAGVTQTPRYLIKTRGQQVTLSCSPISGHRSVSWYQQTPGQGLQFLFEYFSETQRNKGNFPGRFSGRQFSNSRSEMNVSTLELGDSALYLCASSLRQGDSLHFGNGTRLTVT.

In nucleotides, the CDR3 is TGTGCCAGCAGCCCGACCCTCCACGGAGACAATGAGCAGTTCTTC. Protein product: CASSPTLHGDNEQFF. The chain couples TRBV7-2 to TRBJ2-1; the D is unclear. V was clipped by 5 bases and J by 5 bases, with 16 bases between them. From germline, CDR1 is SGHTA and CDR2 FQGNSA. The CDR3 spans 15 residues.

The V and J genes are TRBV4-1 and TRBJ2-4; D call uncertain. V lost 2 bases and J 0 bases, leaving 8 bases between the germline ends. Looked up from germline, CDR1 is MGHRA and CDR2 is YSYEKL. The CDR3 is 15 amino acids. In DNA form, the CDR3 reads TGCGCCAGCAGCCAACCAGTGCTAGCCAAAAACATTCAGTACTTC. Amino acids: CASSQPVLAKNIQYF.

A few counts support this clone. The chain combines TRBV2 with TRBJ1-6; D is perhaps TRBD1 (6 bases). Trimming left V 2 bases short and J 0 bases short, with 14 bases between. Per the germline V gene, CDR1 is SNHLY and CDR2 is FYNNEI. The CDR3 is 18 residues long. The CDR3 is CASSEKGHGSSYNSPLHF. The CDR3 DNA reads TGTGCCAGCAGTGAAAAGGGACACGGCAGCTCCTATAATTCACCCCTCCACTTT.

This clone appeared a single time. Written as DNA, the CDR3 is TGTGCCAGCACCCCACATGCGGGCACAGATACGCAGTATTTT. It specifies CASTPHAGTDTQYF. J is TRBJ2-3 and V is TRBV6-5; D gene ambiguous. Germline V gives CDR1 MNHEY, CDR2 SVGAGI. V dropped 7 bases and J dropped 1 base, with 12 bases sitting between them. The CDR3 is made up of 14 amino acids.

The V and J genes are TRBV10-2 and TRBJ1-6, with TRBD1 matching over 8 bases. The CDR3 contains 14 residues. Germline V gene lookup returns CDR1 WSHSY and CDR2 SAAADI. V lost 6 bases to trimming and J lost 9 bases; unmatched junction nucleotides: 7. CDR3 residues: CASSRQGLVSPLHF. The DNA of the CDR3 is TGCGCCAGCAGCAGACAGGGGCTTGTTTCACCCCTCCACTTT.

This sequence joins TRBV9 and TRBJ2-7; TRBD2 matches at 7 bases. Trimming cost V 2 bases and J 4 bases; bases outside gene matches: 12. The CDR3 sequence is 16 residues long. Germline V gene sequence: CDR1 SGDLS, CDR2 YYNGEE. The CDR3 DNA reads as TGTGCCAGCAGCGTTAGCCTGGGGCCTAGCGGTTACGAGCAGTACTTC. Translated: CASSVSLGPSGYEQYF.

DNA for the CDR3: TGTGCCACCAGGGCCGGGGGGGGTACTGAAGCTTTCTTT. It yields the protein CATRAGGGTEAFF. The rearrangement links TRBV24-1 to TRBJ1-1, with D possibly TRBD1 on 5 matching bases. The V gene lost 7 bases and the J gene lost 5 bases, with 13 bases spanning the gap. Germline CDR1 is KGHDR and CDR2 is SFDVKD. The CDR3 sequence is 13 residues long.

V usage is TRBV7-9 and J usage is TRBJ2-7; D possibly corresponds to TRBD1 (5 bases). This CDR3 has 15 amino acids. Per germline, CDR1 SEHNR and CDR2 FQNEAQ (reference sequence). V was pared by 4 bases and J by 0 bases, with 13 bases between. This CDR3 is CASSSVDTSSYEQYF. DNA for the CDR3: TGTGCCAGCAGCTCCGTGGACACGAGCTCCTACGAGCAGTACTTC.

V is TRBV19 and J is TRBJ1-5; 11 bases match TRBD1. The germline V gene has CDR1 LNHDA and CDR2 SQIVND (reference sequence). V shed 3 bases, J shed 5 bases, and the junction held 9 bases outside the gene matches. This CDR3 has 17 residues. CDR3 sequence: CASSIPGQGVRDQPQHF. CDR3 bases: TGTGCCAGTAGTATTCCGGGACAGGGGGTACGCGATCAGCCCCAGCATTTT.

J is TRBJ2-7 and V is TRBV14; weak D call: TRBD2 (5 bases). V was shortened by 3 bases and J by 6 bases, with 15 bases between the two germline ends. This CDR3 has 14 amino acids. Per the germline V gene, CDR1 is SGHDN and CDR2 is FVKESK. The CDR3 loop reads CASSHGGSLVEQYF. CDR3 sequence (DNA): TGTGCCAGCAGCCATGGAGGTAGCCTTGTCGAGCAGTACTTC. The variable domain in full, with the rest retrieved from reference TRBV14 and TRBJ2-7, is EAGVTQFPSHSVIEKGQTVTLRCDPISGHDNLYWYRRVMGKEIKFLLHFVKESKQDESGMPNNRFLAERTGGTYSTLKVQPAELEDSGVYFCASSHGGSLVEQYFGPGTRLTVT.